This T cell receptor (beta chain) was documented in a study of cytomegalovirus exposure and HLA in healthy donors. The CDR3 has 20 residues. The trim removed 3 bases at V and 4 bases at J, leaving 12 bases unmatched. The PCR made use of 60 Vbeta and 13 Jbeta primers. The data were produced by immunoSEQ multiplex PCR, yet TCRdb's version contains in-frame clones alone and is incomplete. There are approximately 130,000 clones in the sample; around 77% occur only once, and around 1.2% lies in the top ten. All the people who gave samples were healthy bone marrow donors. The V gene is TRBV23-1, the J gene TRBJ2-1, with 16 bases fitting TRBD2. Being an ORF, TRBV23-1 has a function that is uncertain. The sequence was collected from a man over 45 in good health and CMV-seronegative. Sequenced input: PBMCs. In DNA, the CDR3 is TGCGCCAGCAGTCACATCGGGACTAGCGGGAGGGCCGCAGAGTACAATGAGCAGTTCTTC. Translated, it gives CASSHIGTSGRAAEYNEQFF.